A single sample is the source of the 10 T cell receptor beta chains below, sequenced in a study of blood T cells in healthy people across ages. Using a J-beta primer mix together with a sample-barcoded 5' primer, a second PCR was run for roughly 7 to 11 cycles. TCRdb analysed the 5' RACE reads with MiXCR anew, one entry per CDR3 protein. The table includes about 730,000 distinct CDR3 sequences, about 40% detected once. The sequencing input was blood. The receptors were gathered from a woman aged 55-70 years in good health.

The rearrangement joins TRBV4-3 to TRBJ2-2, with TRBD1 matching over 11 bases. The CDR3 runs to 16 residues. CDR1 is LGHNA and CDR2 is YSLEER in the germline V gene. V dropped 4 bases and J dropped 5; count of bases not matched to a gene: 6. CDR3 nucleotides: TGCGCCAGCAGCCGAGACGGACAGGGGGCGACCGGGGAGCTGTTTTTT. Translation gives CASSRDGQGATGELFF.

V is TRBV5-1 and J is TRBJ2-1; D call uncertain. Trimming pared 3 bases from V and 4 bases from J, leaving 14 bases between. The CDR3 covers 15 residues. Germline CDR1 and CDR2: SGHRS and YFSETQ. In nucleotides, the CDR3 is TGCGCCAGCAGCTCACCGACGAGAAGGTACAATGAGCAGTTCTTC. Amino acid sequence: CASSSPTRRYNEQFF.

In regard to this clonotype: Since a much larger clone is just one base distant, this may be a read error. This sequence joins TRBV4-2 and TRBJ2-5; the D gene is possibly TRBD1 (5 bases). Per the germline V gene, CDR1 is LGHNA and CDR2 is YNFKEQ. CDR3 size: 13 residues. CDR3 sequence: CASNQDSTETQYF. CDR3 nucleotides: TGTGCCAGCAACCAAGACAGTACAGAGACCCAGTACTTC.

This clonotype showed up just a few times. This chain connects TRBV12-3 or TRBV12-4 to TRBJ2-7, with 10 bases identical to TRBD1. Germline trimming cut 4 bases from V and 2 bases from J; bases unmatched to any gene: 14. This CDR3 has 18 residues. The CDR3 DNA sequence: TGTGCCAGCAGTTCCAGTAAGACCCGGACAGGGGGGCCCTACGAGCAGTACTTC. Protein product: CASSSSKTRTGGPYEQYF.

The chain is built from TRBV7-3 and TRBJ1-6, with 7 bases that match TRBD1. The CDR3 extends over 15 amino acids. J gave up 7 bases and V 3 bases, and 6 bases lay outside the gene matches. Per the germline V gene, CDR1 is SGHTA and CDR2 is FQGTGA. The CDR3 spells CASSLRQGENSPLHF. Here the CDR3 DNA reads TGTGCCAGCAGCTTGAGACAGGGCGAGAATTCACCCCTCCACTTT.

V and J are TRBV9 and TRBJ2-1; D is tentatively TRBD1 or TRBD2 (6 bases each). Between the trimmed V and J ends, which lost 0 bases and 3 bases, there was a span of 10 bases. This CDR3 is built from 15 residues. Germline V gives CDR1 SGDLS, CDR2 YYNGEE. In nucleotides, the CDR3 is TGTGCCAGCAGCGTAGGGGGGGCAGGCTACAATGAGCAGTTCTTC. It yields the protein CASSVGGAGYNEQFF.

The chain is built from TRBV5-1 and TRBJ2-5, with 11 nucleotides matching TRBD2. CDR1 SGHRS and CDR2 YFSETQ come from the germline V gene. The length of the CDR3 is 16 residues. V was pared by 0 bases and J by 11 bases, with 12 bases of the junction left unmatched. For the CDR3, the DNA is TGCGCCAGCAGCTTGGCCGATAGCGGGGGGGCCGATGAGCAGTACTTC. It yields the protein CASSLADSGGADEQYF.

The J gene is TRBJ2-3, the V gene TRBV13; D possibly corresponds to TRBD2 (5 bases). In germline, CDR1 is PRHDT, CDR2 FYEKMQ (reference sequence). The CDR3 is 16 amino acids. V dropped 2 bases and J dropped 0 bases, with 12 bases sitting between them. CDR3 residues: CASSLQIRTSTDTQYF. As DNA, the CDR3 is TGTGCCAGCAGCTTACAAATCAGGACTAGCACAGATACGCAGTATTTT.

This clonotype was counted a few times. The V gene is TRBV9, the J gene TRBJ1-2; TRBD1 might be the D (5 bases). Trimming left V 3 bases short and J 4 bases short, with 13 bases between. CDR1 is SGDLS, CDR2 YYNGEE, per germline. This CDR3 is built from 14 residues. In DNA form, the CDR3 reads TGTGCCAGCAGCGGACTGGGGCTGAGCTATGGCTACACCTTC. It specifies CASSGLGLSYGYTF.

About this clonotype itself: The DNA is omitted, as the CDR3 cannot be located on it reliably, and the CDR3 follows TCRdb's listing. This rearrangement joins TRBV6-6 to TRBJ1-2. Inclusive of both ends, the CDR3 amounts to 15 amino acids. The germline gives CDR1 MNHNY, CDR2 SVGAGI (reference sequence). CDR3 in amino acids: CASSTSTAMGYGYTF.